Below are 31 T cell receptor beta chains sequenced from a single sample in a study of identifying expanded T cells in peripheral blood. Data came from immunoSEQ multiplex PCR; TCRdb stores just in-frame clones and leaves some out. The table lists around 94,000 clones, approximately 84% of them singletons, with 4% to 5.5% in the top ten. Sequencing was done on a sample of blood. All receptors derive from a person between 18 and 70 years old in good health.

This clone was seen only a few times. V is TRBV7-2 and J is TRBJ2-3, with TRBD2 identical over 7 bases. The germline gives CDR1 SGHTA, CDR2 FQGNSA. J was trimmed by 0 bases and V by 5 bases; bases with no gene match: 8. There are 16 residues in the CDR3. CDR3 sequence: CASSQVGGTSTDTQYF. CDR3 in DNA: TGTGCCAGCAGCCAAGTGGGGGGGACTAGCACAGATACGCAGTATTTT.

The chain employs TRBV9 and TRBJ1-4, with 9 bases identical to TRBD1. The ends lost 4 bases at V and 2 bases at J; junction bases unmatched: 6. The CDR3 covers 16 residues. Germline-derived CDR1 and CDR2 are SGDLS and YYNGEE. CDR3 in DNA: TGTGCCAGCAGCTTCACAGGGGGCTGGACTAATGAAAAACTGTTTTTT. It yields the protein CASSFTGGWTNEKLFF.

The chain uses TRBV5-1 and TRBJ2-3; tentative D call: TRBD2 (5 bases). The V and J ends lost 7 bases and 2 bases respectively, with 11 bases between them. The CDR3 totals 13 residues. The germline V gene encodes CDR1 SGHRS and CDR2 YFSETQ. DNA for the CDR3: TGCGCCAGCTATGGGGAGCCCACAGATACGCAGTATTTT. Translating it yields CASYGEPTDTQYF. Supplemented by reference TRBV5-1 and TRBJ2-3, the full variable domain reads KAGVTQTPRYLIKTRGQQVTLSCSPISGHRSVSWYQQTPGQGLQFLFEYFSETQRNKGNFPGRFSGRQFSNSRSEMNVSTLELGDSALYLCASYGEPTDTQYFGPGTRLTVL.

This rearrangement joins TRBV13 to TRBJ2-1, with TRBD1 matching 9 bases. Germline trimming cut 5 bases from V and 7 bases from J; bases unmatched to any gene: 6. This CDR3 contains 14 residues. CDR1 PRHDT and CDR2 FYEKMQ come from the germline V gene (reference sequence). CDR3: CASSPGQGRNEQFF. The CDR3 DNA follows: TGTGCCAGCAGCCCGGGACAGGGACGGAATGAGCAGTTCTTC.

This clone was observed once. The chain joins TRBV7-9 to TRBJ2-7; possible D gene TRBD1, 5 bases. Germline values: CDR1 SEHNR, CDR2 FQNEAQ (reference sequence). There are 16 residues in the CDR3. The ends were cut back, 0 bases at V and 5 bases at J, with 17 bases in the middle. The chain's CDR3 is CASSLALAGIGDEQYF. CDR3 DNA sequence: TGTGCCAGCAGCTTAGCGTTGGCAGGGATAGGTGACGAGCAGTACTTC.

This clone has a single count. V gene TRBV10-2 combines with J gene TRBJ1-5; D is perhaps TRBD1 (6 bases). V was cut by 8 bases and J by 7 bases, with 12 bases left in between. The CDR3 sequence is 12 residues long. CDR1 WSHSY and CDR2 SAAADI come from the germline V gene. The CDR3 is CASQGLGQPQHF. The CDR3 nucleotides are TGCGCCAGCCAGGGGTTGGGGCAGCCCCAGCATTTT.

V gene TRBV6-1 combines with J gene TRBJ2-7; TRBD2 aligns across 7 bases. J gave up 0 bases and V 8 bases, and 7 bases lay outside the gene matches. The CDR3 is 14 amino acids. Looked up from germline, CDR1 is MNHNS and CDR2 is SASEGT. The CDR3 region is CASLRGDVSYEQYF. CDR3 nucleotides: TGTGCCAGCCTCCGGGGGGACGTCTCCTACGAGCAGTACTTC.

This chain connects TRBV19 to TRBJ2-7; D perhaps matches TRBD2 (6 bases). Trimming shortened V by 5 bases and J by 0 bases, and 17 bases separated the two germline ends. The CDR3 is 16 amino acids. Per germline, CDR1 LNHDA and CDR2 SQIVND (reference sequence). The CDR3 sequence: CASSARGTPTSYEQYF. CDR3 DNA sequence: TGTGCCAGTAGTGCTAGAGGGACTCCTACCTCCTACGAGCAGTACTTC.

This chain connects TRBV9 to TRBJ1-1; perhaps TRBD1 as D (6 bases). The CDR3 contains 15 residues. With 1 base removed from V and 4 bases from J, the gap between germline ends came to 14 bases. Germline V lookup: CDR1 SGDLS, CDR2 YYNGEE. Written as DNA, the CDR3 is TGTGCCAGCAGCGTATCCGGGACACAGGGCACTGAAGCTTTCTTT. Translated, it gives CASSVSGTQGTEAFF.

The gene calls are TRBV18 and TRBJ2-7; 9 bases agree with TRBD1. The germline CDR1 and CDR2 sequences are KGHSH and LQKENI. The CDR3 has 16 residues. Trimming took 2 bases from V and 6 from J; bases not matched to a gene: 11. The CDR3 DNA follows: TGTGCCAGCTCACCATATCGACAGGGGGTTTCGCTCGAGCAGTACTTC. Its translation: CASSPYRQGVSLEQYF.

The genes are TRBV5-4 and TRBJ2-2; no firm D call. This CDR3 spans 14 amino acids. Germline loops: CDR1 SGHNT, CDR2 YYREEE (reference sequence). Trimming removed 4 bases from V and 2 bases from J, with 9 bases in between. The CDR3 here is CASSIDSNTGELFF. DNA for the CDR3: TGTGCCAGCAGCATTGACTCTAACACCGGGGAGCTGTTTTTT.

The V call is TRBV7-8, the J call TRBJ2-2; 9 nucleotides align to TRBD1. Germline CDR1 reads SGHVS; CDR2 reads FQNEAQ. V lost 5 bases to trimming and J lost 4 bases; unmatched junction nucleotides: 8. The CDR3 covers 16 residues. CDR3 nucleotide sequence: TGTGCCAGCAGCCGCCAACAGGGGGCGATCACCGGGGAGCTGTTTTTT. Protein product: CASSRQQGAITGELFF.

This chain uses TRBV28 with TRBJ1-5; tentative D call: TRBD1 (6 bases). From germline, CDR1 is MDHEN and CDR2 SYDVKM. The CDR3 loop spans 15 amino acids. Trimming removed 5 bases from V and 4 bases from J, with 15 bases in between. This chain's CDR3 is CASSQTGLPNQPQHF. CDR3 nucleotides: TGTGCCAGCAGTCAGACAGGTCTCCCTAATCAGCCCCAGCATTTT. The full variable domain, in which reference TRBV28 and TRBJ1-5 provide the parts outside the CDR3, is DVKVTQSSRYLVKRTGEKVFLECVQDMDHENMFWYRQDPGLGLRLIYFSYDVKMKEKGDIPEGYSVSREKKERFSLILESASTNQTSMYLCASSQTGLPNQPQHFGDGTRLSIL.

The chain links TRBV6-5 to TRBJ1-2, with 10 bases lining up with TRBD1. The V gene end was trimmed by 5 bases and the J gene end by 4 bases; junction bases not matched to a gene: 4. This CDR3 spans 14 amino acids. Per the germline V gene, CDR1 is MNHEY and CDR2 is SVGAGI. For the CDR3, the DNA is TGTGCCAGCAGTGACAGGGGGCGCACCTATGGCTACACCTTC. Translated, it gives CASSDRGRTYGYTF.

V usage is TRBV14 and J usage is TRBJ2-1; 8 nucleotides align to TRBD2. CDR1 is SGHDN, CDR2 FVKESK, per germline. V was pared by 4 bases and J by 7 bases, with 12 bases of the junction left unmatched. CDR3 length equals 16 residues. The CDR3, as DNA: TGTGCCAGCAGCCCTTTTCCAGCGGGGGTCAGGAATGAGCAGTTCTTC. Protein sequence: CASSPFPAGVRNEQFF.

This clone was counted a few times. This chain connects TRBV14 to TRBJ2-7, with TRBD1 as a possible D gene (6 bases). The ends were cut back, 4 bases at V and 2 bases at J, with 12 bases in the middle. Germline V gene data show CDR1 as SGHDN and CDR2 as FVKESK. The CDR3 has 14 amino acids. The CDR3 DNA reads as TGTGCCAGCAGCCCCGAGGGGGATACCTACGAGCAGTACTTC. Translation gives CASSPEGDTYEQYF.

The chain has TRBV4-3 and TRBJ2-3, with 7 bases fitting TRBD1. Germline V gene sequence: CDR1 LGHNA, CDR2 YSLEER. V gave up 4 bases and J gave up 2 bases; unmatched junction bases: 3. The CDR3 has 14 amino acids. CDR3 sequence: CASSLGTVTDTQYF. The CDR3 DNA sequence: TGCGCCAGCAGCCTAGGGACAGTCACAGATACGCAGTATTTT.

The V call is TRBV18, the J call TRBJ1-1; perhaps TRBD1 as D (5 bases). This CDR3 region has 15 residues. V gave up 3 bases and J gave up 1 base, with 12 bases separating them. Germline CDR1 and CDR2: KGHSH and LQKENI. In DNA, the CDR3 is TGTGCCAGCTCACCGCCAGCGGGGACGAACACTGAAGCTTTCTTT. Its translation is CASSPPAGTNTEAFF. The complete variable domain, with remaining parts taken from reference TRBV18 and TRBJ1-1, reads NAGVMQNPRHLVRRRGQEARLRCSPMKGHSHVYWYRQLPEEGLKFMVYLQKENIIDESGMPKERFSAEFPKEGPSILRIQQVVRGDSAAYFCASSPPAGTNTEAFFGQGTRLTVV.

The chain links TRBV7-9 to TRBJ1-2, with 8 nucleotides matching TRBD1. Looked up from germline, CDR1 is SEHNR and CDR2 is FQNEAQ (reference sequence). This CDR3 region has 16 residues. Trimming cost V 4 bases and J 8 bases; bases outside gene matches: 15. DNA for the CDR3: TGTGCCAGCAGCTACTCCGCTGGGACAGGAGCCTCGGGCTACACCTTC. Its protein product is CASSYSAGTGASGYTF.

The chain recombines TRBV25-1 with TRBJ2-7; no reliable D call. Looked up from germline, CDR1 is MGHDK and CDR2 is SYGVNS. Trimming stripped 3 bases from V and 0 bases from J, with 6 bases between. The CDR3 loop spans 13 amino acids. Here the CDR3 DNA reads TGTGCCAGCAGTGACACTAACTCCTACGAGCAGTACTTC. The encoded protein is CASSDTNSYEQYF.

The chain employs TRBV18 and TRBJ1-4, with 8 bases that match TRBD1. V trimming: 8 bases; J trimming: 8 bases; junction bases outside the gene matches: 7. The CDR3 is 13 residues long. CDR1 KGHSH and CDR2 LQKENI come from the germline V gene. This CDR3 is CASRTGYEEKLFF. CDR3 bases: TGTGCCAGCAGGACAGGGTATGAAGAAAAACTGTTTTTT.

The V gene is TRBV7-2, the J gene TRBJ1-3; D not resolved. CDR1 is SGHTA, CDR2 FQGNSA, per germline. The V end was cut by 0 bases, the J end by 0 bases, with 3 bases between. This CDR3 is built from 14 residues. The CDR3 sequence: CASSLANSGNTIYF. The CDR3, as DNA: TGTGCCAGCAGCTTAGCCAACTCTGGAAACACCATATATTTT.

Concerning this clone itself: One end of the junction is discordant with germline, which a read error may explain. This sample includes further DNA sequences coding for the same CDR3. The CDR3 DNA is TGCGCCAGCAGCTTTAACTATGGCTACACCTTC. Translation gives CASSFNYGYTF. The rearrangement uses TRBV7-2 and TRBJ1-2; D gene ambiguous. The CDR3 runs 11 residues. Germline assignment: CDR1 SGHTA and CDR2 FQGNSA.

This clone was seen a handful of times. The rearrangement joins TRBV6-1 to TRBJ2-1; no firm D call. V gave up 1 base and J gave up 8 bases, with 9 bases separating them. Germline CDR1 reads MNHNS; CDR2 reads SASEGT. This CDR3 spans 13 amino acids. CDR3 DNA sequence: TGTGCCAGCAGTGAAGGTCTAGGGTATGAGCAGTTCTTC. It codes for CASSEGLGYEQFF.

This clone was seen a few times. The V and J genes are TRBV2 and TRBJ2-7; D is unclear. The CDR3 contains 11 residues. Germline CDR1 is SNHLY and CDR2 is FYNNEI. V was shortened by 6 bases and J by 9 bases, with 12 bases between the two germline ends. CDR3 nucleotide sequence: TGTGCCAGCAGAGGTTTCGATAGGCAGTACTTC. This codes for CASRGFDRQYF.

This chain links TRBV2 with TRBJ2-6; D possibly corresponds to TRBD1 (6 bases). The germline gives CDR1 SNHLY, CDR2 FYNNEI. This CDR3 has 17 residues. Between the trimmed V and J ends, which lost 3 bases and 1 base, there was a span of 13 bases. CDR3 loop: CASSDTQGLSGANVLTF. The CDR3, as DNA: TGTGCCAGCAGTGATACACAGGGATTATCTGGGGCCAACGTCCTGACTTTC.

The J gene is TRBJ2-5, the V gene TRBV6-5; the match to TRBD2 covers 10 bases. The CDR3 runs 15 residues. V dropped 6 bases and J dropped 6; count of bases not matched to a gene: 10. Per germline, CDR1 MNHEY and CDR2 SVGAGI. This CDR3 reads CASRQSGGALKTQYF. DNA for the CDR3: TGTGCCAGCAGGCAAAGCGGGGGGGCCTTAAAGACCCAGTACTTC.

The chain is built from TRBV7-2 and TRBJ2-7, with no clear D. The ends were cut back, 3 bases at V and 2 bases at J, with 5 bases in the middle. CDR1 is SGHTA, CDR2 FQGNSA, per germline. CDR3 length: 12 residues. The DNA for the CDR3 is TGTGCCAGCAGCTTCACCCCCTACGAGCAGTACTTC. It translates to CASSFTPYEQYF.

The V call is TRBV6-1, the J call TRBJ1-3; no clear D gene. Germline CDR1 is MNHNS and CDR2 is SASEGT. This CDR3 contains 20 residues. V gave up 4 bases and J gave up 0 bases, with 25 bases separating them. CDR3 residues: CASSGVFSADVLGSGNTIYF. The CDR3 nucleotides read TGTGCCAGCAGTGGAGTATTTTCGGCCGATGTCCTGGGCTCTGGAAACACCATATATTTT.

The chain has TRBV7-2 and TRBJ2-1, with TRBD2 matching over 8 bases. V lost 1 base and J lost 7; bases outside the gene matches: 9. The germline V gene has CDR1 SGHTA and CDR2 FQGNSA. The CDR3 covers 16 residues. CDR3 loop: CASSLVWRGAGNEQFF. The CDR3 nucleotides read TGTGCCAGCAGCTTAGTATGGCGGGGGGCTGGAAATGAGCAGTTCTTC.

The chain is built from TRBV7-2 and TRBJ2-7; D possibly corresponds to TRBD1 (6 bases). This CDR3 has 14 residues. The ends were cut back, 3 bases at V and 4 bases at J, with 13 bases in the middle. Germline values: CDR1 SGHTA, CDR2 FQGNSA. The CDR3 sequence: CASSLGAGQYEQYF. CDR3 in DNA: TGTGCCAGCAGCTTGGGCGCAGGACAGTACGAGCAGTACTTC. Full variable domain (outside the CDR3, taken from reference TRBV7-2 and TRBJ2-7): GAGVSQSPSNKVTEKGKDVELRCDPISGHTALYWYRQSLGQGLEFLIYFQGNSAPDKSGLPSDRFSAERTGGSVSTLTIQRTQQEDSAVYLCASSLGAGQYEQYFGPGTRLTVT.